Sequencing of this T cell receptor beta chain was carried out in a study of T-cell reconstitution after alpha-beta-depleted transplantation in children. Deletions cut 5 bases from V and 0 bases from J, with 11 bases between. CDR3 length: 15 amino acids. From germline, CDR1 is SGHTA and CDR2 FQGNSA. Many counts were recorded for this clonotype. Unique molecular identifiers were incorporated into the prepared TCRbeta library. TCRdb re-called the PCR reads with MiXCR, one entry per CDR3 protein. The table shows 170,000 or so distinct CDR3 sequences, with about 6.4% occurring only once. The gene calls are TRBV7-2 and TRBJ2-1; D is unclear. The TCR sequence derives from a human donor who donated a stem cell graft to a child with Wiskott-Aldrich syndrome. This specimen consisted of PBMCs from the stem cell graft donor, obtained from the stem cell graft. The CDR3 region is CASSAMTGSYNEQFF. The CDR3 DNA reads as TGTGCCAGCAGCGCCATGACGGGCTCCTACAATGAGCAGTTCTTC.